This is a list of T cell receptor beta chains from one sample in a study of beta chain features in type 1 diabetes. TCRdb's copy holds only in-frame clones and misses some; the assay was immunoSEQ multiplex PCR. Of over 500,000 clones detected, 15% to 18% appear once; the ten largest clones hold about 0.086%. Source material: naive CD4+ T cells from blood. The receptors come from a man younger than 30 in good health. Both conserved end residues are part of each CDR3. Fields, in order: J gene, clone size, CDR3 length, D gene, V gene, CDR3 DNA, CDR3 protein. A D gene is named only where the DNA matches it firmly. A clone size is listed for some rows: how often the clone was seen (once, few, many), or a class if it is expanded.

J gene: TRBJ2-3; clone size: NA; CDR3 length: 15; D gene: NA; V gene: TRBV7-2; CDR3 DNA: TGTGCCAGCAGCTTAGCAATAGGTTACACAGATACGCAGTATTTT; CDR3 protein: CASSLAIGYTDTQYF
J gene: TRBJ2-7; clone size: few; CDR3 length: 14; D gene: NA; V gene: TRBV6-5; CDR3 DNA: TGTGCCAGCAGTTACTCTCCCCAGGTTTACCGGGGAGAGTTC; CDR3 protein: CASSYSPQVYRGEF
J gene: TRBJ1-2; clone size: few; CDR3 length: 13; D gene: TRBD1; V gene: TRBV7-2; CDR3 DNA: TGTGCCAGCAGCCTCGGACAGGTTTATGGCTACACCTTC; CDR3 protein: CASSLGQVYGYTF
J gene: TRBJ2-3; clone size: NA; CDR3 length: 16; D gene: TRBD1; V gene: TRBV7-2; CDR3 DNA: TGTGCCAGCAGCCTCCCCGGGACAGGGTCTAGAGATACGCAGTATTTT; CDR3 protein: CASSLPGTGSRDTQYF
J gene: TRBJ1-1; clone size: few; CDR3 length: 14; D gene: NA; V gene: TRBV9; CDR3 DNA: TGTGCCAGCAGCACTTCGACTACGAACACTGAAGCTTTCTTT; CDR3 protein: CASSTSTTNTEAFF
J gene: TRBJ1-2; clone size: few; CDR3 length: 10; D gene: NA; V gene: TRBV20-1; CDR3 DNA: TGCAGTGCTAGCAGAGGTGGCTACACCTTC; CDR3 protein: CSASRGGYTF
J gene: TRBJ2-3; clone size: few; CDR3 length: 17; D gene: TRBD2; V gene: TRBV7-3; CDR3 DNA: TGTGCCAGCAGCGATGGACTAGCGGGAGGGCGGACAGATACGCAGTATTTT; CDR3 protein: CASSDGLAGGRTDTQYF
J gene: TRBJ2-1; clone size: few; CDR3 length: 13; D gene: NA; V gene: TRBV7-2; CDR3 DNA: TGTGCCAGCAGCTTAAAGGCCAACAATGAGCAGTTCTTC; CDR3 protein: CASSLKANNEQFF
J gene: TRBJ2-1; clone size: few; CDR3 length: 16; D gene: NA; V gene: TRBV6-6; CDR3 DNA: TGTGCCAGCAGTCGCCCGGCACAGGGAATTTTACATGAGCAGTTCTTC; CDR3 protein: CASSRPAQGILHEQFF
J gene: TRBJ1-5; clone size: NA; CDR3 length: 15; D gene: NA; V gene: TRBV2; CDR3 DNA: TGTGCCAGCAGTGACAGGGTAGGGTTGAATCAGCCCCAGCATTTT; CDR3 protein: CASSDRVGLNQPQHF
J gene: TRBJ2-3; clone size: NA; CDR3 length: 14; D gene: NA; V gene: TRBV11-3; CDR3 DNA: TGTGCCAGCAGCTTAGGATCGCCCACAGATACGCAGTATTTT; CDR3 protein: CASSLGSPTDTQYF
J gene: TRBJ1-2; clone size: NA; CDR3 length: 11; D gene: NA; V gene: TRBV20-1; CDR3 DNA: TGCAGTGCTAGAGAACAGGGAGGCTACACCTTC; CDR3 protein: CSAREQGGYTF
J gene: TRBJ2-3; clone size: NA; CDR3 length: 16; D gene: TRBD2; V gene: TRBV9; CDR3 DNA: TGTGCCAGCAGCGTAACTAGCGGGGAGATCACAGATACGCAGTATTTT; CDR3 protein: CASSVTSGEITDTQYF
J gene: TRBJ1-1; clone size: NA; CDR3 length: 14; D gene: NA; V gene: TRBV7-9; CDR3 DNA: TGTGCCAGCAGCTTAGTCTGGGGGGACACTGAAGCTTTCTTT; CDR3 protein: CASSLVWGDTEAFF
J gene: TRBJ2-3; clone size: NA; CDR3 length: 16; D gene: TRBD2; V gene: TRBV7-3; CDR3 DNA: TGTGCCAGCAGCTTAAGGACTAGCGGGAGTGGAGATACGCAGTATTTT; CDR3 protein: CASSLRTSGSGDTQYF
J gene: TRBJ1-1; clone size: few; CDR3 length: 14; D gene: NA; V gene: TRBV5-4; CDR3 DNA: TGTGCCAGCAGCTTGGCCTGGAAGAACACTGAAGCTTTCTTT; CDR3 protein: CASSLAWKNTEAFF
J gene: TRBJ2-5; clone size: few; CDR3 length: 17; D gene: TRBD1; V gene: TRBV9; CDR3 DNA: TGTGCCAGCAGCGTAGGAGGACAGGGTAGTAGCCTGGAGACCCAGTACTTC; CDR3 protein: CASSVGGQGSSLETQYF
J gene: TRBJ2-1; clone size: NA; CDR3 length: 21; D gene: NA; V gene: TRBV21-1; CDR3 DNA: NA; CDR3 protein: CASSKDWGTGAGTRSYNEQFF
J gene: TRBJ2-2; clone size: few; CDR3 length: 14; D gene: NA; V gene: TRBV29-1; CDR3 DNA: TGCAGCGTTAGCCCGGCAGGGCGCGGCGGGGAGCTGTTTTTT; CDR3 protein: CSVSPAGRGGELFF
J gene: TRBJ1-1; clone size: NA; CDR3 length: 14; D gene: TRBD1; V gene: TRBV6-5; CDR3 DNA: TGTGCCAGCAGGCGACAGGGGGCGGTCACTGAAGCTTTCTTT; CDR3 protein: CASRRQGAVTEAFF
J gene: TRBJ2-2; clone size: NA; CDR3 length: 15; D gene: TRBD2; V gene: TRBV5-4; CDR3 DNA: TGTGCCAGCAGCTTGTCTAGCGGCTACACCGGGGAGCTGTTTTTT; CDR3 protein: CASSLSSGYTGELFF
J gene: TRBJ2-3; clone size: few; CDR3 length: 17; D gene: TRBD2; V gene: TRBV4-3; CDR3 DNA: TGCGCCAGCAGCCAAGCTCCTAGCGGGAGAGGGACAGATACGCAGTATTTT; CDR3 protein: CASSQAPSGRGTDTQYF
J gene: TRBJ2-3; clone size: NA; CDR3 length: 17; D gene: TRBD2; V gene: TRBV4-1; CDR3 DNA: TGCGCCAGCAGCCAAGGGGGACTAGGAATTTTGGCAGATACGCAGTATTTT; CDR3 protein: CASSQGGLGILADTQYF
J gene: TRBJ2-7; clone size: few; CDR3 length: 15; D gene: TRBD1; V gene: TRBV6-6; CDR3 DNA: TGTGCCAGCAGCCGAAAACAGGGGGCTCCCAACGAGCAGTACTTC; CDR3 protein: CASSRKQGAPNEQYF
J gene: TRBJ1-4; clone size: NA; CDR3 length: 15; D gene: NA; V gene: TRBV7-2; CDR3 DNA: TGTGCCAGCAGCTCCACCGCAGGGACGGTTGAAAAACTGTTTTTT; CDR3 protein: CASSSTAGTVEKLFF
J gene: TRBJ2-3; clone size: few; CDR3 length: 19; D gene: TRBD2; V gene: TRBV6-1; CDR3 DNA: TGTGCCAGCAGTGGTTTAAGGGGCACTAGCGGGAGGGCCGGGGATACGCAGTATTTT; CDR3 protein: CASSGLRGTSGRAGDTQYF
J gene: TRBJ1-5; clone size: NA; CDR3 length: 14; D gene: NA; V gene: TRBV9; CDR3 DNA: TGTGCCAGCAGCGTGGGGGAGACCAATCAGCCCCAGCATTTT; CDR3 protein: CASSVGETNQPQHF
J gene: TRBJ2-7; clone size: few; CDR3 length: 14; D gene: NA; V gene: TRBV29-1; CDR3 DNA: TGCAGTGTGACGAGGACAGCGAGTTCCTACGAGCAGTACTTC; CDR3 protein: CSVTRTASSYEQYF
J gene: TRBJ2-7; clone size: few; CDR3 length: 16; D gene: TRBD1; V gene: TRBV4-3; CDR3 DNA: TGCGCCAGCAGCCATCGGACCGACAGGGGGGGATACGAGCAGTACTTC; CDR3 protein: CASSHRTDRGGYEQYF
J gene: TRBJ2-7; clone size: few; CDR3 length: 17; D gene: NA; V gene: TRBV19; CDR3 DNA: TGTGCCAGTAGTACCTTTCCCGGGACTCACAGCTCCTACGAGCAGTACTTC; CDR3 protein: CASSTFPGTHSSYEQYF
J gene: TRBJ2-2; clone size: few; CDR3 length: 13; D gene: NA; V gene: TRBV7-3; CDR3 DNA: TGTGCCAGCAGCTTAGGGAAGACCGGGGAGCTGTTTTTT; CDR3 protein: CASSLGKTGELFF
J gene: TRBJ2-1; clone size: NA; CDR3 length: 15; D gene: NA; V gene: TRBV10-3; CDR3 DNA: TGTGCCAGCAGTTACGGGACCCTCACGGGGAATGAGCAGTTCTTC; CDR3 protein: CASSYGTLTGNEQFF
J gene: TRBJ2-7; clone size: NA; CDR3 length: 15; D gene: TRBD1; V gene: TRBV27; CDR3 DNA: TGTGCCAGCAGTTTTCCCGGGACAGGGGCCTACGAGCAGTACTTC; CDR3 protein: CASSFPGTGAYEQYF
J gene: TRBJ1-3; clone size: few; CDR3 length: 16; D gene: NA; V gene: TRBV9; CDR3 DNA: TGTGCCAGCAGCGTCAGAGGACAAGCCTCTGGAAACACCATATATTTT; CDR3 protein: CASSVRGQASGNTIYF
J gene: TRBJ2-7; clone size: few; CDR3 length: 14; D gene: TRBD2; V gene: TRBV7-9; CDR3 DNA: TGTGCCAGCAGCTGGGGGGGAGGCCTCTACGAGCAGTACTTC; CDR3 protein: CASSWGGGLYEQYF
J gene: TRBJ2-1; clone size: few; CDR3 length: 16; D gene: NA; V gene: TRBV12-5; CDR3 DNA: TGTGCTAGTGGTTTGGTACTGGGCGTCCAGACGAATGAGCAGTTCTTC; CDR3 protein: CASGLVLGVQTNEQFF
J gene: TRBJ2-1; clone size: NA; CDR3 length: 16; D gene: NA; V gene: TRBV7-2; CDR3 DNA: TGTGCCAGCAGCTTCCTCCCGTTTAGCTCCTACAATGAGCAGTTCTTC; CDR3 protein: CASSFLPFSSYNEQFF
J gene: TRBJ2-7; clone size: few; CDR3 length: 14; D gene: TRBD2; V gene: TRBV6-5; CDR3 DNA: TGTGCCAGCAGTTACTCTGGACTAGCGACCGTGCAGTACTTC; CDR3 protein: CASSYSGLATVQYF
J gene: TRBJ1-1; clone size: NA; CDR3 length: 14; D gene: TRBD1; V gene: TRBV9; CDR3 DNA: TGTGCCAGCAGCCCAGGACAGGTGAACACTGAAGCTTTCTTT; CDR3 protein: CASSPGQVNTEAFF
J gene: TRBJ1-1; clone size: NA; CDR3 length: 14; D gene: TRBD1; V gene: TRBV5-4; CDR3 DNA: TGTGCCAGCAGCTTGGGGTGGGACAGGGTAGACGCTTTCTTT; CDR3 protein: CASSLGWDRVDAFF
J gene: TRBJ2-7; clone size: NA; CDR3 length: 15; D gene: NA; V gene: TRBV5-4; CDR3 DNA: TGTGCCAGCAGCTTGGAGGTGAAACCGGACTACGAGCAGTACTTC; CDR3 protein: CASSLEVKPDYEQYF
J gene: TRBJ2-7; clone size: NA; CDR3 length: 13; D gene: TRBD1; V gene: TRBV5-4; CDR3 DNA: TGTGCCAGCAGCGCCGGACAGGGATACGAGCAGTACTTC; CDR3 protein: CASSAGQGYEQYF
J gene: TRBJ2-7; clone size: NA; CDR3 length: 14; D gene: NA; V gene: TRBV28; CDR3 DNA: TGTGCCAGCACGCGCCTACAGAGCTCCTACGAGCAGTACTTC; CDR3 protein: CASTRLQSSYEQYF
J gene: TRBJ2-1; clone size: NA; CDR3 length: 14; D gene: TRBD2; V gene: TRBV28; CDR3 DNA: TGTGCCAGCAGTCCCTCGGGACTACTTTTGGAAGAGTTCTTC; CDR3 protein: CASSPSGLLLEEFF
J gene: TRBJ1-5; clone size: few; CDR3 length: 14; D gene: NA; V gene: TRBV5-1; CDR3 DNA: TGCGCCAGCAGCTTGGGGAGTATCAATCAGCCCCAGCATTTT; CDR3 protein: CASSLGSINQPQHF
J gene: TRBJ2-7; clone size: NA; CDR3 length: 15; D gene: NA; V gene: TRBV27; CDR3 DNA: TGTGCCAGCAGCACCCAGGGTGCAGGATATTACGAGCAGTACTTC; CDR3 protein: CASSTQGAGYYEQYF
J gene: TRBJ2-1; clone size: few; CDR3 length: 17; D gene: TRBD2; V gene: TRBV6-4; CDR3 DNA: TGTGCCAGCAGTGTGGGGCTAGCGGGGCCCTCCTACAATGAGCAGTTCTTC; CDR3 protein: CASSVGLAGPSYNEQFF
J gene: TRBJ2-1; clone size: NA; CDR3 length: 16; D gene: TRBD2; V gene: TRBV7-6; CDR3 DNA: TGTGCCAGCAGCTCACAACTAGCGGGAGTCTACAATGAGCAGTTCTTC; CDR3 protein: CASSSQLAGVYNEQFF
J gene: TRBJ2-3; clone size: NA; CDR3 length: 17; D gene: TRBD2; V gene: TRBV5-4; CDR3 DNA: TGTGCCAGCAGCAGCAAGCCGGGACTAGCGGTAACAGATACGCAGTATTTT; CDR3 protein: CASSSKPGLAVTDTQYF
J gene: TRBJ2-1; clone size: NA; CDR3 length: 13; D gene: NA; V gene: TRBV19; CDR3 DNA: TGTGCCAGTAGTACCTTCGGACAGAATGAGCAGTTCTTC; CDR3 protein: CASSTFGQNEQFF
J gene: TRBJ2-3; clone size: few; CDR3 length: 15; D gene: NA; V gene: TRBV2; CDR3 DNA: TGTGCCAGCATTTCACAGGGAACTAGCACAGATACGCAGTATTTT; CDR3 protein: CASISQGTSTDTQYF
J gene: TRBJ1-4; clone size: NA; CDR3 length: 13; D gene: TRBD1; V gene: TRBV28; CDR3 DNA: TGTGCCAGCAGAACGGGACAGTTAGAAAAACTGTTTTTT; CDR3 protein: CASRTGQLEKLFF
J gene: TRBJ2-1; clone size: NA; CDR3 length: 16; D gene: TRBD2; V gene: TRBV19; CDR3 DNA: TGTGCCAGTAGTGCAACGGGAGGGGGCTCCTACAATGAGCAGTTCTTC; CDR3 protein: CASSATGGGSYNEQFF